The present entry profiles one T cell receptor (beta chain) with its context. Per donor, over 2 ml of blood was collected and frozen. This specimen belongs to a study of monozygotic twins with inflammatory bowel disease. The team made cDNA by running eight separate reactions for each sample. Template switching was used to attach UMIs, which incorporated a 6-nucleotide sample barcode. The study subjected TCRalpha and TCRbeta cDNA to two nested PCRs of 16 and 9 cycles. From its re-call of the 5' RACE reads, TCRdb lists each CDR3 protein once, without DNA. This sample's clone table lists around 450,000 distinct CDR3 sequences. This receptor was taken from a human donor with ulcerative colitis or Crohn's disease, or a healthy co-twin of an affected twin (not recorded which). The specimen sequenced was blood.

CDR3 protein: CASRPWTDLSYEQYF. This chain links TRBV28 with TRBJ2-7; lacking DNA, the TRBD1 call made by TCRdb goes unchecked. CDR1 and CDR2 from the germline V gene are MDHEN and SYDVKM. This CDR3 spans 15 amino acids.